This T cell receptor (beta chain) was sequenced during a study of blood T cell repertoires in COVID-19. Study details: Sources were T cells, B-cell-depleted T cells, or PBMCs; the material itself was cDNA or gDNA.

Authors' methods: Counts of nucleated cells, estimated from reference gene primer amplification, were obtained. Assay: immunoSEQ multiplex PCR; the TCRdb copy retains only in-frame clones and omits some. That table supplies the V and J calls and clone size; D and trimming were determined from the DNA. This sample carries under 110,000 clones, around 92% of them seen once, and the ten largest clones take around 6%. V lost 6 bases and J lost 4; bases outside the gene matches: 4. The CDR3 runs to 14 residues. CDR1 and CDR2 (germline): ENHRY, SYGVKD. The chain recombines TRBV10-3 with TRBJ2-5; 11 positions match TRBD1. The TCR was taken from a man aged 45 to 65 with active COVID-19. The sample was peripheral blood. This CDR3 is CAISGGQGGETQYF. In nucleotides, the CDR3 is TGTGCCATCAGCGGGGGACAGGGGGGAGAGACCCAGTACTTC.